Below, 16 T cell receptor beta chains from the same sample are listed, as sequenced in a study of shared clonotypes between healthy human individuals. Repertoires were generated with immunoSEQ multiplex PCR, while TCRdb's copy carries only in-frame clones and drops some. The repertoire holds more than 2 million clones, 95% seen once, with 0.13% in the top ten. The sequenced sample consisted of naive CD4+ T cells sorted from blood. The subset: CD45RA+ positively selected. The receptor set was obtained from a man younger than 35 in good health.

The genes are TRBV2 and TRBJ2-7; D perhaps matches TRBD1 (5 bases). V lost 7 bases and J 5 bases, leaving 15 bases between the germline ends. The CDR3 length is 13 residues. The germline CDR1 and CDR2 sequences are SNHLY and FYNNEI. CDR3 region: CASTGRRVHEQYF. The DNA for the CDR3 is TGTGCCAGCACCGGGCGCAGGGTCCACGAGCAGTACTTC. Full variable domain (rest looked up from reference TRBV2 and TRBJ2-7): EPEVTQTPSHQVTQMGQEVILRCVPISNHLYFYWYRQILGQKVEFLVSFYNNEISEKSEIFDDQFSVERPDGSNFTLKIRSTKLEDSAMYFCASTGRRVHEQYFGPGTRLTVT.

The chain combines TRBV6-4 with TRBJ1-5; the match to TRBD1 covers 9 bases. The CDR3 has 15 residues. CDR1 MRHNA and CDR2 SNTAGT come from the germline V gene. V shed 8 bases and J 0 bases; nucleotides not matched to a gene: 5. The CDR3 protein is CASGTGGNSNQPQHF. The CDR3 nucleotides read TGTGCCAGCGGCACAGGGGGCAATAGCAATCAGCCCCAGCATTTT.

Concerning this clone itself: Other DNA variants within this sample encode the same CDR3. The chain employs TRBV9 and TRBJ1-2; 7 bases line up with TRBD1. Germline CDR1 reads SGDLS; CDR2 reads YYNGEE. The CDR3 runs 14 residues. The V gene end was trimmed by 0 bases and the J gene end by 5 bases; junction bases not matched to a gene: 4. CDR3 loop: CASSVGTGVYGYTF. The CDR3 bases are TGTGCCAGCAGCGTAGGTACAGGGGTTTATGGCTACACCTTC.

V is TRBV15 and J is TRBJ2-7; TRBD1 or TRBD2 may be the D gene (5 bases each). CDR3 length equals 13 residues. Germline lookup yields CDR1 LNHNV and CDR2 YYDKDF (reference sequence). The V and J ends lost 1 base and 5 bases respectively, with 9 bases between them. This CDR3 is CATSRGGVDEQYF. DNA for the CDR3: TGTGCCACCAGCAGAGGAGGGGTGGACGAGCAGTACTTC.

The chain carries TRBV4-2 and TRBJ1-5, with D unclear. This CDR3 region has 17 residues. V was cut by 1 base and J by 0 bases, with 13 bases left in between. Germline assignment: CDR1 LGHNA and CDR2 YNFKEQ. The CDR3 DNA reads as TGTGCCAGCAGCCAAGCCGCAGGTGAATATAGCAATCAGCCCCAGCATTTT. Protein product: CASSQAAGEYSNQPQHF.

The V gene is TRBV5-6, the J gene TRBJ2-3; no firm D call. V dropped 1 base and J dropped 3 bases, with 15 bases sitting between them. Germline V lookup: CDR1 SGHDT, CDR2 YYEEEE. This CDR3 is built from 16 residues. CDR3 residues: CASSLYPQQSTDTQYF. CDR3 coding DNA: TGTGCCAGCAGCTTGTACCCTCAGCAGAGTACAGATACGCAGTATTTT.

V and J are TRBV14 and TRBJ2-5; D gene unclear. This CDR3 contains 14 residues. Germline CDR1 is SGHDN and CDR2 is FVKESK. V lost 5 bases and J lost 7, with 17 bases in between. The CDR3, as DNA: TGTGCCAGCAGCGGCCCCAACCACGGTGGGACCCAGTACTTC. Translation: CASSGPNHGGTQYF.

The genes are TRBV9 and TRBJ1-1, with 9 bases that match TRBD1. CDR3 size: 19 residues. Germline CDR1 is SGDLS and CDR2 is YYNGEE. V was clipped by 0 bases and J by 2 bases; unmatched bases: 14. The CDR3 region has the DNA TGTGCCAGCAGCGTAGGAGGGACAGGGCTCAACCCCGTAAACACTGAAGCTTTCTTT. Translated: CASSVGGTGLNPVNTEAFF.

This rearrangement joins TRBV5-1 to TRBJ2-4, with 10 nucleotides matching TRBD1. The V and J ends lost 5 bases and 1 base, in that order; junction bases with no gene match: 6. CDR1 SGHRS and CDR2 YFSETQ come from the germline V gene. The CDR3 loop spans 16 amino acids. The CDR3 here is CASRPGQGNAKNIQYF. The CDR3 DNA reads TGCGCCAGCAGGCCGGGACAGGGGAACGCCAAAAACATTCAGTACTTC. The full variable domain, rest sourced from reference TRBV5-1 and TRBJ2-4, is KAGVTQTPRYLIKTRGQQVTLSCSPISGHRSVSWYQQTPGQGLQFLFEYFSETQRNKGNFPGRFSGRQFSNSRSEMNVSTLELGDSALYLCASRPGQGNAKNIQYFGAGTRLSVL.

This sequence joins TRBV11-2 and TRBJ2-2; D is unclear. V lost 2 bases, J lost 4 bases, and 8 bases lay in between. The CDR3 length is 14 residues. Germline V gene lookup returns CDR1 SGHAT and CDR2 FQNNGV. The CDR3 loop is CASSLFSVTGELFF. The CDR3 coding sequence is TGTGCCAGCAGCTTATTCTCCGTCACCGGGGAGCTGTTTTTT.

The chain joins TRBV18 to TRBJ2-7; weak D call: TRBD2 (7 bases). Germline CDR1 reads KGHSH; CDR2 reads LQKENI. The length of the CDR3 is 14 residues. The ends were cut back, 3 bases at V and 4 bases at J, with 13 bases in the middle. The DNA for the CDR3 is TGTGCCAGCTCACCCGAGGGAGGGGGTTACGAGCAGTACTTC. Its translation is CASSPEGGGYEQYF.

This rearrangement joins TRBV5-1 to TRBJ2-7, with D possibly called TRBD1 or TRBD2 (5 bases each). The CDR3 is made up of 15 amino acids. Trimming shortened V by 3 bases and J by 0 bases, and 13 bases separated the two germline ends. The germline gives CDR1 SGHRS, CDR2 YFSETQ. The CDR3 coding sequence is TGCGCCAGCAGCTCGGGACGGATGATCTCCTACGAGCAGTACTTC. Translation: CASSSGRMISYEQYF.

Here the CDR3 DNA reads TGTGCCAGCAGTGCAGACAGGGGCCTGAACACTGAAGCTTTCTTT. Amino acid sequence: CASSADRGLNTEAFF. The chain recombines TRBV6-6 with TRBJ1-1; the match to TRBD1 covers 8 bases. The J segment lost 0 bases and the V segment lost 5 bases, leaving 5 bases of the junction unmatched. Germline values: CDR1 MNHNY, CDR2 SVGAGI (reference sequence). This CDR3 region has 15 residues.

V and J are TRBV19 and TRBJ2-7; possible D gene TRBD1, 6 bases. In germline, CDR1 is LNHDA, CDR2 SQIVND (reference sequence). The germline V and J ends were trimmed by 7 bases and 4 bases, with 14 bases remaining between them. This CDR3 is 13 amino acids long. The DNA for the CDR3 is TGTGCCAGTACCGAAAGGGGGTCTTACGAGCAGTACTTC. It is translated as CASTERGSYEQYF.

This clone was detected once. This chain joins TRBV16 and TRBJ2-7, with 9 bases that match TRBD1. Per the germline V gene, CDR1 is KGHSY and CDR2 is FQNENV. The V segment lost 0 bases and the J segment 4 bases; nucleotides outside the gene matches: 4. This CDR3 comprises 15 residues. The CDR3 spells CASSQSWDRAYEQYF. The CDR3 DNA sequence: TGTGCCAGCAGCCAATCGTGGGACAGGGCGTACGAGCAGTACTTC.

The chain joins TRBV30 to TRBJ2-7; no definite D call. Trimming pared 0 bases from V and 0 bases from J, leaving 12 bases between. CDR3 length: 15 amino acids. Per germline, CDR1 GTSNPN and CDR2 SVGIG (reference sequence). CDR3 amino acids: CAWSVGPQSSYEQYF. CDR3 nucleotide sequence: TGTGCCTGGAGTGTAGGGCCGCAGAGCTCCTACGAGCAGTACTTC.